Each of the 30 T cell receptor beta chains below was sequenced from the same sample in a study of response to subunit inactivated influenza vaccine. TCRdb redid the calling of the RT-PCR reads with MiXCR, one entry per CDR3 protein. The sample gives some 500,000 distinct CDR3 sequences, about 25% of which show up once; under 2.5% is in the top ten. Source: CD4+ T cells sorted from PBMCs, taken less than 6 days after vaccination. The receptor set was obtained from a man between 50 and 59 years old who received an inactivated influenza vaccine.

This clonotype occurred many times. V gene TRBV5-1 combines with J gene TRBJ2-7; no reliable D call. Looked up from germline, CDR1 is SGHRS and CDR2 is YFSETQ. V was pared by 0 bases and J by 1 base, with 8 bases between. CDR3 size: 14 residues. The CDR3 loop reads CASSLGAQSYEQYF. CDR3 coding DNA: TGCGCCAGCAGCTTGGGGGCACAATCCTACGAGCAGTACTTC.

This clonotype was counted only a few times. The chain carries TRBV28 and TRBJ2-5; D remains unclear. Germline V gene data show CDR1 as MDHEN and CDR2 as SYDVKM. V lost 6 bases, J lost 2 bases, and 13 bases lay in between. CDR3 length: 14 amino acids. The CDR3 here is CASSRTQDQETQYF. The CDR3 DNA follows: TGTGCCAGCAGCAGGACCCAGGATCAAGAGACCCAGTACTTC.

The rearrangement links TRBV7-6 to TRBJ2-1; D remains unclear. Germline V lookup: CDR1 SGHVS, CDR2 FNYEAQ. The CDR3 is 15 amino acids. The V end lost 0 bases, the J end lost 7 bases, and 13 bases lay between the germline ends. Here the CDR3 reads CASSLAGPTLNEQFF. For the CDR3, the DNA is TGTGCCAGCAGCTTAGCGGGTCCGACGTTGAATGAGCAGTTCTTC.

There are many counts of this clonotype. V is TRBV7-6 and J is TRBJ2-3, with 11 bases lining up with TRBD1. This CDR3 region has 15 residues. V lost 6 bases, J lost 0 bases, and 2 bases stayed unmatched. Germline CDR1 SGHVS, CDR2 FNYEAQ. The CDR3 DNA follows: TGTGCCAGCAGACGGACAGGGGGCAGCACAGATACGCAGTATTTT. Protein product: CASRRTGGSTDTQYF. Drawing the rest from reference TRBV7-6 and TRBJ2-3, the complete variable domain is GAGVSQSPRYKVTKRGQDVALRCDPISGHVSLYWYRQALGQGPEFLTYFNYEAQQDKSGLPNDRFSAERPEGSISTLTIQRTEQRDSAMYRCASRRTGGSTDTQYFGPGTRLTVL.

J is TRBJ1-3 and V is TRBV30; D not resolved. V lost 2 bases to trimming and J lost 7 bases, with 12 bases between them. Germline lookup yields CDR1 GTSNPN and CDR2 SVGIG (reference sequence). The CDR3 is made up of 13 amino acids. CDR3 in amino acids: CAWSPQNGNTIYF. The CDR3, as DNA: TGTGCCTGGAGTCCGCAGAACGGGAACACCATATATTTT. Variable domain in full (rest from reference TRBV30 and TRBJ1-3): SQTIHQWPATLVQPVGSPLSLECTVEGTSNPNLYWYRQAAGRGLQLLFYSVGIGQISSEVPQNLSASRPQDRQFILSSKKLLLSDSGFYLCAWSPQNGNTIYFGEGSWLTVV.

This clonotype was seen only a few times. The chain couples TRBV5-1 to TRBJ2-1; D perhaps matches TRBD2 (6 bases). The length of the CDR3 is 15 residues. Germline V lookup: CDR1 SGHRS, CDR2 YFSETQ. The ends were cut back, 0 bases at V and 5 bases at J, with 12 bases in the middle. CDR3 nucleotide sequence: TGCGCCAGCAGCTTGGGGGCTAGCGAAAACAATGAGCAGTTCTTC. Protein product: CASSLGASENNEQFF. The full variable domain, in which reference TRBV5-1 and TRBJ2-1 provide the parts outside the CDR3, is KAGVTQTPRYLIKTRGQQVTLSCSPISGHRSVSWYQQTPGQGLQFLFEYFSETQRNKGNFPGRFSGRQFSNSRSEMNVSTLELGDSALYLCASSLGASENNEQFFGPGTRLTVL.

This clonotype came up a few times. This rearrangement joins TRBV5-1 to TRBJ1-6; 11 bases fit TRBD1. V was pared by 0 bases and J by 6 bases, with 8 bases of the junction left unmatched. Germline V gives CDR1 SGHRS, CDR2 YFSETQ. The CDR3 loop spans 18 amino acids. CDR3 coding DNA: TGCGCCAGCAGCTTGGGGACAGGGGGCTGGACGGGTAATTCACCCCTCCACTTT. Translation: CASSLGTGGWTGNSPLHF.

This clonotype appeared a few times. The CDR3 loop is CASSQAGTGKGNEQFF. Written as DNA, the CDR3 is TGTGCCAGCAGCCAAGCAGGGACAGGGAAAGGAAATGAGCAGTTCTTC. The gene calls are TRBV4-2 and TRBJ2-1, with 9 positions matching TRBD1. The CDR3 length is 16 residues. Germline loops: CDR1 LGHNA, CDR2 YNFKEQ. The J segment lost 7 bases and the V segment lost 1 base, leaving 8 bases of the junction unmatched.

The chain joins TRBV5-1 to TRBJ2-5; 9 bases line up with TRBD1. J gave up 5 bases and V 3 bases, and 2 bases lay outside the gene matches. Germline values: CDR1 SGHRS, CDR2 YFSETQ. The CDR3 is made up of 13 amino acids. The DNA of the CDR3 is TGCGCCAGCAGCTGGGACAGGGTTGAGACCCAGTACTTC. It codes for CASSWDRVETQYF.

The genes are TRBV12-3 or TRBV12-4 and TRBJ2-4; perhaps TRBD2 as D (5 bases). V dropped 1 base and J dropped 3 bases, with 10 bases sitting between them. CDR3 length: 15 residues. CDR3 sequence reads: CASSLGGVGKNIQYF. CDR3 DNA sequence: TGTGCCAGCAGTTTAGGGGGAGTGGGCAAAAACATTCAGTACTTC.

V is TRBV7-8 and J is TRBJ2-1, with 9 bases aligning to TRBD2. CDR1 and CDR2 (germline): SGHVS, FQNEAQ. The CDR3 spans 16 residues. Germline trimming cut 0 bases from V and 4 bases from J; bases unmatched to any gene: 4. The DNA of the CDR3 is TGTGCCAGCAGCTTAGCCCTAGCGGGGCGATACAATGAGCAGTTCTTC. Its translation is CASSLALAGRYNEQFF.

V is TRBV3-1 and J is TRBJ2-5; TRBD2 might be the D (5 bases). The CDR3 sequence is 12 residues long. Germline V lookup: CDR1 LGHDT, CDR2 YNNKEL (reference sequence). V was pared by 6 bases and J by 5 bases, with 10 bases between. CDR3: CASSRGLETQYF. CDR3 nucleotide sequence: TGTGCCAGCAGTCGGGGATTGGAGACCCAGTACTTC.

Written as DNA, the CDR3 is TGTGCCAGCAGTAAACGGCGCCCTACCAACTACAATGAGCAGTTCTTC. Amino acids: CASSKRRPTNYNEQFF. V usage is TRBV6-2 or TRBV6-3 and J usage is TRBJ2-1; D remains unclear. Germline-derived CDR1 and CDR2 are MNHEY and SVGEGT. The V and J ends lost 5 bases and 3 bases respectively, with 17 bases between them. This CDR3 contains 16 residues.

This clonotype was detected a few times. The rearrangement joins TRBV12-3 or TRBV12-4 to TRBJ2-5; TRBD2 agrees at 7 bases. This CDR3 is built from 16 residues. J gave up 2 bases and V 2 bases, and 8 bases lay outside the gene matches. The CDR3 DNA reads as TGTGCCAGCAGTTTATTGGGAAGAGCGGGACAAGAGACCCAGTACTTC. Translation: CASSLLGRAGQETQYF.

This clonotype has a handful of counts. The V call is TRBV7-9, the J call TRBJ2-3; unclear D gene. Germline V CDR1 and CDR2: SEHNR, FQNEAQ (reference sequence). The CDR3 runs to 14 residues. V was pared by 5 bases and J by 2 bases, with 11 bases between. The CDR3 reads CASSLIQYTDTQYF. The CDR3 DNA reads TGTGCCAGCAGCCTAATTCAGTACACAGATACGCAGTATTTT.

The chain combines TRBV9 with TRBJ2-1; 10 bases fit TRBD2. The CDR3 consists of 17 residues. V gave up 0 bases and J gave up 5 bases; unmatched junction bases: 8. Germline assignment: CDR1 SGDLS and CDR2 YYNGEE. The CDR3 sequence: CASSVGIRAGGDNEQFF. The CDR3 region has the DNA TGTGCCAGCAGCGTAGGTATCCGAGCGGGAGGGGACAATGAGCAGTTCTTC.

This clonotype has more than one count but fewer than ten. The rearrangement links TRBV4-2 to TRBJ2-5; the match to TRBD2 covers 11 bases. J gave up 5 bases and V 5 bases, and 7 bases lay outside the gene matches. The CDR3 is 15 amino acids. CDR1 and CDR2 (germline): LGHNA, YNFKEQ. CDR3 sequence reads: CASSKATSGEETQYF. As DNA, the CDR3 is TGTGCCAGCAGCAAAGCGACTAGCGGGGAGGAGACCCAGTACTTC.

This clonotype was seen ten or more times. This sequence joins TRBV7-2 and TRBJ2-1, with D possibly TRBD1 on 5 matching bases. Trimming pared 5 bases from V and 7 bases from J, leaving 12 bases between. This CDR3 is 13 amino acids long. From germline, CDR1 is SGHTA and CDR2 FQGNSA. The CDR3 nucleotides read TGTGCCAGCAGCCCCTGGGGCGTGAATGAGCAGTTCTTC. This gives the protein CASSPWGVNEQFF.

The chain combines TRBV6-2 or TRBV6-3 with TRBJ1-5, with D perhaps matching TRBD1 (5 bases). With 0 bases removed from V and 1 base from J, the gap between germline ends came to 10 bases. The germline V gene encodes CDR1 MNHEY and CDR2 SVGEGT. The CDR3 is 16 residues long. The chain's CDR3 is CASSYSGTGSNQPQHF. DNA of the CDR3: TGTGCCAGCAGTTACTCCGGGACGGGGAGCAATCAGCCCCAGCATTTT.

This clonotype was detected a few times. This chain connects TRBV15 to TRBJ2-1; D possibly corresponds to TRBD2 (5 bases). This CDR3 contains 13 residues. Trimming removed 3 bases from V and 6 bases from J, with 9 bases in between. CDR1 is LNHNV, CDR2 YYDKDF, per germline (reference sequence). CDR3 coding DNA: TGTGCCACCAGCAGTTTGCTAGCCAATGAGCAGTTCTTC. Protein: CATSSLLANEQFF.

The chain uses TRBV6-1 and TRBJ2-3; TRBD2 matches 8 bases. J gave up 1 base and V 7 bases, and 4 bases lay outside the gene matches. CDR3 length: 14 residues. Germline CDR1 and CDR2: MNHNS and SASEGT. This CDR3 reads CASTQTSGTDTQYF. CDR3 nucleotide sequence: TGTGCCAGCACCCAGACTAGCGGCACAGATACGCAGTATTTT.

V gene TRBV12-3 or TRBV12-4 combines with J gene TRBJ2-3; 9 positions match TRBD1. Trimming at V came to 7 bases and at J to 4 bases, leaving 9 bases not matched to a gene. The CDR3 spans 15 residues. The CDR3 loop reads CASTPGTGISDTQYF. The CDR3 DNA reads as TGTGCCAGCACCCCCGGGACAGGGATATCAGATACGCAGTATTTT.

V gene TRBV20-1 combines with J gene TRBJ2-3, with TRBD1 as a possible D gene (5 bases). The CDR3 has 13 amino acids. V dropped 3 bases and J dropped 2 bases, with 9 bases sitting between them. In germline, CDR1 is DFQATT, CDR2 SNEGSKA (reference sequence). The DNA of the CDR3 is TGCAGTGCTAGTCGCAGGGACACAGATACGCAGTATTTT. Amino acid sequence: CSASRRDTDTQYF.

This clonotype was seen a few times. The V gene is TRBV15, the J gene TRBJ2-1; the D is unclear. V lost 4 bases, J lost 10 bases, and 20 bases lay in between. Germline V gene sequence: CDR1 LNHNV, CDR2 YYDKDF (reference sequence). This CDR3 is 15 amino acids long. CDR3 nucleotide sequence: TGTGCCACCAGCAACCACATGGTTGCCTCCCGCGAGCAGTTCTTC. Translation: CATSNHMVASREQFF.

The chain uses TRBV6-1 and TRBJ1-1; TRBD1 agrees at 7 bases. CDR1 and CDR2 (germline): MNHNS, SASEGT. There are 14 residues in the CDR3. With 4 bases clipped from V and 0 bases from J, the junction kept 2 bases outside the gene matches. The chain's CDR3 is CASSGQGMNTEAFF. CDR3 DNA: TGTGCCAGCAGTGGACAGGGAATGAACACTGAAGCTTTCTTT.

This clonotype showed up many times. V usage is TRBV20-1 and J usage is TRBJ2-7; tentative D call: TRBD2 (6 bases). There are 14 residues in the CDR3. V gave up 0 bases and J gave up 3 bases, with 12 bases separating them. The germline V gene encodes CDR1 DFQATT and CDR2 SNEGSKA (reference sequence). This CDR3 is CSARDTSLGYEQYF. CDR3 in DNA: TGCAGTGCTAGAGATACTAGCTTGGGCTACGAGCAGTACTTC.

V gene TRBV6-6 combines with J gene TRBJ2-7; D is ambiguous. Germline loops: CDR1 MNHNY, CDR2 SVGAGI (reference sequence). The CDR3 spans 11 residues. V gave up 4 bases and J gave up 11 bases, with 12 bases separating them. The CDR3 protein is CASSSPDSEYF. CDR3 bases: TGTGCCAGCAGTTCGCCAGACTCGGAGTACTTC.

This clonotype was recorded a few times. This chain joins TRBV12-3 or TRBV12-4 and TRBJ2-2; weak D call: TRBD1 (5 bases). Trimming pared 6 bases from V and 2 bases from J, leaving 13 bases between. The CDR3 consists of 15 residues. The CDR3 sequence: CASSTNQGNTGELFF. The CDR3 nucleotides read TGTGCCAGCAGCACCAACCAGGGCAACACCGGGGAGCTGTTTTTT.

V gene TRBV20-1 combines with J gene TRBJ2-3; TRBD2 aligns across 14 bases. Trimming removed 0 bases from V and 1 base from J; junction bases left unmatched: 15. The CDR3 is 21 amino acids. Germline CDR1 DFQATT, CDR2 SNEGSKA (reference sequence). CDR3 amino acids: CSAREEGVRLAGGPRTDTQYF. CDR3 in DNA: TGCAGTGCTAGAGAAGAGGGAGTAAGACTAGCGGGAGGGCCTCGCACAGATACGCAGTATTTT.

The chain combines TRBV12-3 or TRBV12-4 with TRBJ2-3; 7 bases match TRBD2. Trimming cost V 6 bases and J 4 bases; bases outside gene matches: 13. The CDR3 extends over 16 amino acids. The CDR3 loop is CASSRASGNVADTQYF. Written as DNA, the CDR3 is TGTGCCAGCAGCCGCGCGAGCGGGAATGTCGCAGATACGCAGTATTTT.